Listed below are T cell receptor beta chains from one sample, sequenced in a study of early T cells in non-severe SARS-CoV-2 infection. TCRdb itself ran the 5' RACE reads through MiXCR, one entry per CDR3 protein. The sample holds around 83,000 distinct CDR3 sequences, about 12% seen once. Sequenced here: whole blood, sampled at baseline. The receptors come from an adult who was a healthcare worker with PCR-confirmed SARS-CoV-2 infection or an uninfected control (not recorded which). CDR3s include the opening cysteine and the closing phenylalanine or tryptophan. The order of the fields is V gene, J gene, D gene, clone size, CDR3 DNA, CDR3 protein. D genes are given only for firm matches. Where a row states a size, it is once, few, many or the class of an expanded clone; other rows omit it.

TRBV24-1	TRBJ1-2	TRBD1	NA	TGTGCCACCAGTGACTTGGACAGGCACTATGGCTACACCTTC	CATSDLDRHYGYTF
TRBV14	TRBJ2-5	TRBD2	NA	TGTGCCAGCAGCCAAGGAGGAGCGGGGGTGCAAGAGACCCAGTACTTC	CASSQGGAGVQETQYF
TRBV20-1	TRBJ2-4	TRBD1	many	TGCAGTGTAGGGACAGGGGGCTTCGGAGCCAAAAACATTCAGTACTTC	CSVGTGGFGAKNIQYF
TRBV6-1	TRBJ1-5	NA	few	TGTGCCAGTCGGAGACGGAATAGCAATCAGCCCCAGCATTTT	CASRRRNSNQPQHF
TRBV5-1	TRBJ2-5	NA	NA	TGCGCCAGCAGCTTAAGGACGCTTCCAATGGAGACCCAGTACTTC	CASSLRTLPMETQYF
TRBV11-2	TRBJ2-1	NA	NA	TGTGCCAGCAGCTTAGTCGGGGAGCAGATACTTGAGCAGTTCTTC	CASSLVGEQILEQFF
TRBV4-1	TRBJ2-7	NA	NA	TGCGCCAGCAGCCAAGAAGAAGCCTACGAGCAGTACTTC	CASSQEEAYEQYF
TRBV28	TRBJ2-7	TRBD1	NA	TGTGCCAGCAGTTCCTCGACAGGGAATATCTACGAGCAGTACTTC	CASSSSTGNIYEQYF
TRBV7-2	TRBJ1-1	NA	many	TGTGCCAGCAACGCAGGGTACGTGGCGAACACTGAAGCTTTCTTT	CASNAGYVANTEAFF
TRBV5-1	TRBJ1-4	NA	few	TGCGCCAGCAGCTTGGAGGTGGTGGCAGGAATTAATGAAAAACTGTTTTTT	CASSLEVVAGINEKLFF
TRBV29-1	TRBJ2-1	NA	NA	TGCAGCGTTGATTTCGGGCAGGCCCCACTCGGTGAGCAGTTCTTC	CSVDFGQAPLGEQFF
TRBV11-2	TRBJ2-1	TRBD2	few	TGTGCCAGCAGCACCCTCTGGGGACTAGCGGGAGACCATGAGCAGTTCTTC	CASSTLWGLAGDHEQFF
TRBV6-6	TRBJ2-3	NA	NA	TGTGCCGCGGAAAACAGCTTCACAGATACGCAGTATTTT	CAAENSFTDTQYF
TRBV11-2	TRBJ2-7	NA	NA	TGTGCCAGCAGCCCAGGACTTTTCATCTACGAGCAGTACTTC	CASSPGLFIYEQYF
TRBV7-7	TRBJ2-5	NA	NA	TGTGCTAGCAGCTGGGGACAAGTCCAAGAGACCCAGTACTTC	CASSWGQVQETQYF
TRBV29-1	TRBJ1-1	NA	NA	TGCAGCGCCTCTACAGGGAGTAACACTGAAGCTTTCTTT	CSASTGSNTEAFF
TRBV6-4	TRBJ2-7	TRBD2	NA	TGTGCCAGCAGCGTCATACTAGCGGGGGGAGATGTATCAGCCTACGAGCAGTACTTC	CASSVILAGGDVSAYEQYF
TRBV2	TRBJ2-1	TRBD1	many	TGTGCCAGCGACAGGGTCAATGAGCAGTTCTTC	CASDRVNEQFF